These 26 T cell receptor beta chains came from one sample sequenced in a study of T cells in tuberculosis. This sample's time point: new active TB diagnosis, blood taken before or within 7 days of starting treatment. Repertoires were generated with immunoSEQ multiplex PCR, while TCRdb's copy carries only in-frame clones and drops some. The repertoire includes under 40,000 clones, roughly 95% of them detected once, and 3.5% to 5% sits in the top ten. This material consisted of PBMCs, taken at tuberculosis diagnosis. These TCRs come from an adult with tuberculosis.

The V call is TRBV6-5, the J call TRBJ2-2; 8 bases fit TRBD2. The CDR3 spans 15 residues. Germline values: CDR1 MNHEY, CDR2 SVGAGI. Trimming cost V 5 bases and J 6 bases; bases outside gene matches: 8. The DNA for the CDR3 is TGTGCCAGCAGTAGCGGGGGAGTAAAGGCCGGGGAGCTGTTTTTT. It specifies CASSSGGVKAGELFF.

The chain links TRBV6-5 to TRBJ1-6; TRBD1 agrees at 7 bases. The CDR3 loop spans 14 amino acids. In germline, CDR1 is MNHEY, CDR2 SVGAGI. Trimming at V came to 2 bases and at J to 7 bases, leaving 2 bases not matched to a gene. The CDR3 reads CASSYETGNSPLHF. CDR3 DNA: TGTGCCAGCAGTTACGAGACAGGGAATTCACCCCTCCACTTT.

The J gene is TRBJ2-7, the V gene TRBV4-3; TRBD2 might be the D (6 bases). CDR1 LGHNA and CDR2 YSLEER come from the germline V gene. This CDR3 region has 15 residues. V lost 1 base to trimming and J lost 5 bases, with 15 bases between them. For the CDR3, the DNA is TGCGCCAGCAGCCAAGGCCGGTTGGGGGGTGACGAGCAGTACTTC. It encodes CASSQGRLGGDEQYF.

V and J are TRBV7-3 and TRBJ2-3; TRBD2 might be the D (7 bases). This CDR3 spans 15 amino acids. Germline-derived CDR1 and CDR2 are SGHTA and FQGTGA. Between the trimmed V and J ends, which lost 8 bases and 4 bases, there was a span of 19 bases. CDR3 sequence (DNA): TGTGCCAGCTGCCGATGGGGGGGCGCATCAGATACGCAGTATTTT. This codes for CASCRWGGASDTQYF.

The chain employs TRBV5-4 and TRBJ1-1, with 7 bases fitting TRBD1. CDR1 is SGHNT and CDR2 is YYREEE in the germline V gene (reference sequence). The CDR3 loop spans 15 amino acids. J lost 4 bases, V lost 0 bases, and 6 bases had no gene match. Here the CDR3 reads CASSLDRGFITEAFF. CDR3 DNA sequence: TGTGCCAGCAGCTTGGACAGGGGATTTATCACTGAAGCTTTCTTT. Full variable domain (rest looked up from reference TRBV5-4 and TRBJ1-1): ETGVTQSPTHLIKTRGQQVTLRCSSQSGHNTVSWYQQALGQGPQFIFQYYREEENGRGNFPPRFSGLQFPNYSSELNVNALELDDSALYLCASSLDRGFITEAFFGQGTRLTVV.

The CDR3 reads CSVDREGAIYF. For the CDR3, the DNA is TGCAGCGTTGATAGGGAGGGGGCCATATATTTT. The chain employs TRBV29-1 and TRBJ1-3; perhaps TRBD1 as D (6 bases). The germline V and J ends were trimmed by 3 bases and 11 bases, with 11 bases remaining between them. Looked up from germline, CDR1 is SQVTM and CDR2 is ANQGSEA. This CDR3 region has 11 residues. Together with reference TRBV29-1 and TRBJ1-3, the CDR3 gives the full variable domain: SAVISQKPSRDICQRGTSLTIQCQVDSQVTMMFWYRQQPGQSLTLIATANQGSEATYESGFVIDKFPISRPNLTFSTLTVSNMSPEDSSIYLCSVDREGAIYFGEGSWLTVV.

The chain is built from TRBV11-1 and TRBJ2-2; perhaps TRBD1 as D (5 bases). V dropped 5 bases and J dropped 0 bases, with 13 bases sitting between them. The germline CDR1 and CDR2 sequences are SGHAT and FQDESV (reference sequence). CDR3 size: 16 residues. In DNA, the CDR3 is TGTGCCAGCAGCCCCGGGCAGGGCGCGAACACCGGGGAGCTGTTTTTT. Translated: CASSPGQGANTGELFF.

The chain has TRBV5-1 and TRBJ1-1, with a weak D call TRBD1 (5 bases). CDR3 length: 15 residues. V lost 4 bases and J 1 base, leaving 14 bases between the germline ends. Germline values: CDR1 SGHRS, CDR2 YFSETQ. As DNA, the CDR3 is TGCGCCAGCAGCCCGACCCGGCAGGGGAACACTGAAGCTTTCTTT. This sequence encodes CASSPTRQGNTEAFF.

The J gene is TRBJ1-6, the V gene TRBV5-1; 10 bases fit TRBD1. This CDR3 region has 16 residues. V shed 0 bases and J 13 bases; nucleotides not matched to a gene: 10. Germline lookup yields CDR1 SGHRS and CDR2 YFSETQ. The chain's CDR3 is CASSLGRRQGATPLHF. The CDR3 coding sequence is TGCGCCAGCAGCTTGGGGCGACGACAGGGGGCAACGCCCCTCCACTTT.

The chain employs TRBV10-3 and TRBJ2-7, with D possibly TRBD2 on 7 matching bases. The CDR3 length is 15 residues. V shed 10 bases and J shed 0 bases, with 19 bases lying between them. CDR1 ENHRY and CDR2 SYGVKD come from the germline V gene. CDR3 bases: TGTGCCACCGGGGGGCAGGAGATGCCCTCCTACGAGCAGTACTTC. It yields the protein CATGGQEMPSYEQYF.

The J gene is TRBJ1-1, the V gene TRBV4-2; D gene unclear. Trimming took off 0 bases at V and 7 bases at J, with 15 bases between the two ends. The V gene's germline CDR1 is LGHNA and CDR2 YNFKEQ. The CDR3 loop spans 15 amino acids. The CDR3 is CASSQDSIETLEAFF. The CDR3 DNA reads TGTGCCAGCAGCCAAGATTCTATAGAAACCCTTGAAGCTTTCTTT.

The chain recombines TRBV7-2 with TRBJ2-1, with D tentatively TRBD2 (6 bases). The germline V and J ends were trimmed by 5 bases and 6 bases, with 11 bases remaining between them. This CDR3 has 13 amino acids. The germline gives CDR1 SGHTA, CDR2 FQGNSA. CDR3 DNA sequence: TGTGCCAGCAGCCCCGTGGGGGGCAATGAGCAGTTCTTC. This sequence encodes CASSPVGGNEQFF. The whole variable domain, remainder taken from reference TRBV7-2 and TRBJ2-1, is GAGVSQSPSNKVTEKGKDVELRCDPISGHTALYWYRQSLGQGLEFLIYFQGNSAPDKSGLPSDRFSAERTGGSVSTLTIQRTQQEDSAVYLCASSPVGGNEQFFGPGTRLTVL.

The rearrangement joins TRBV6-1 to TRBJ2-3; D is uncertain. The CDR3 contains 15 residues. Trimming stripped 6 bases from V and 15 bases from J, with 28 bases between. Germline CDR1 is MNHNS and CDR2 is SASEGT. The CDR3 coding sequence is TGTGCCAGCAGCTCCGGGTCCCAATCCACCCTTTTAATTTATTTT. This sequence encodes CASSSGSQSTLLIYF.

CDR3 bases: TGCAGCGTTGAACCTAAGACAGGGGTACTGCGGAAACTGTTTTTT. This gives the protein CSVEPKTGVLRKLFF. V is TRBV29-1 and J is TRBJ1-4; TRBD1 agrees at 8 bases. The ends lost 2 bases at V and 11 bases at J; junction bases unmatched: 13. The CDR3 is made up of 15 amino acids. The V gene's germline CDR1 is SQVTM and CDR2 ANQGSEA.

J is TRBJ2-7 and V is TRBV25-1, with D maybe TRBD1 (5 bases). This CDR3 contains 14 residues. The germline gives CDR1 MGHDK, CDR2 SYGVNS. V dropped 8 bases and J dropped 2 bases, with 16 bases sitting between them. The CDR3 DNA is TGTGCCAGCGGTCAAGCAGGGTTGACCTACGAGCAGTACTTC. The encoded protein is CASGQAGLTYEQYF.

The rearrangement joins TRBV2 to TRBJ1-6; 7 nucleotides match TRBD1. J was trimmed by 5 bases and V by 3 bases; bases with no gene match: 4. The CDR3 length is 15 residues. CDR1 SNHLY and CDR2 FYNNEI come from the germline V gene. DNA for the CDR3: TGTGCCAGCAGTGACAGGGGGAGGCATAATTCACCCCTCCACTTT. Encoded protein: CASSDRGRHNSPLHF. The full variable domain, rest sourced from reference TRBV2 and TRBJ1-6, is EPEVTQTPSHQVTQMGQEVILRCVPISNHLYFYWYRQILGQKVEFLVSFYNNEISEKSEIFDDQFSVERPDGSNFTLKIRSTKLEDSAMYFCASSDRGRHNSPLHFGNGTRLTVT.

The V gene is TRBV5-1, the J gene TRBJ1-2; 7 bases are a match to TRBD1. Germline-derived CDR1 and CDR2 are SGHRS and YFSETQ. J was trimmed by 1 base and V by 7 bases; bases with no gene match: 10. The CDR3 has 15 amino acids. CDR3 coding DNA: TGCGCCAGCGGTAAGGGGACAGAGCTTAACTATGGCTACACCTTC. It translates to CASGKGTELNYGYTF.

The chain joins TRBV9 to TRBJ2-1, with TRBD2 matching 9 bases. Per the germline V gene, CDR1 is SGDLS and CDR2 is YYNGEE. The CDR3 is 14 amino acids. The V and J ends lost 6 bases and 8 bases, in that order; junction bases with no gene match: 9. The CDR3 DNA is TGTGCCAGCAACCCGCGGGGGGGCCGGTATGAGCAGTTCTTC. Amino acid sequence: CASNPRGGRYEQFF. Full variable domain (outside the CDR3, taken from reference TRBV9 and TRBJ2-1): DSGVTQTPKHLITATGQRVTLRCSPRSGDLSVYWYQQSLDQGLQFLIQYYNGEERAKGNILERFSAQQFPDLHSELNLSSLELGDSALYFCASNPRGGRYEQFFGPGTRLTVL.

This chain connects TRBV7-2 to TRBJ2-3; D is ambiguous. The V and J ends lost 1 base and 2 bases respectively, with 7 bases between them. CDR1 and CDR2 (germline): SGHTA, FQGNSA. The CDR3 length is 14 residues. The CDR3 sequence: CASSLVQPTDTQYF. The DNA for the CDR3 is TGTGCCAGCAGCTTAGTACAACCCACAGATACGCAGTATTTT.

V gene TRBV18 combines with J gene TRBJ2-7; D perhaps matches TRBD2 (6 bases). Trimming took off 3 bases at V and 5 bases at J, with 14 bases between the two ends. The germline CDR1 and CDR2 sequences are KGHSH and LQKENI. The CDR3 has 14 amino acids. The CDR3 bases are TGTGCCAGCTCACCCGAGCTAGGGGAGGACGAGCAGTACTTC. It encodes CASSPELGEDEQYF.

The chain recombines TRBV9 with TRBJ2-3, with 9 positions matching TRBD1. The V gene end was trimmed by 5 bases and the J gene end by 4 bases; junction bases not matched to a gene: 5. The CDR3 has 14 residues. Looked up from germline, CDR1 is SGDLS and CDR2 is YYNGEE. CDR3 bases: TGTGCCAGCAGAGGACAGGGGAGGGCAGATACGCAGTATTTT. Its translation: CASRGQGRADTQYF.

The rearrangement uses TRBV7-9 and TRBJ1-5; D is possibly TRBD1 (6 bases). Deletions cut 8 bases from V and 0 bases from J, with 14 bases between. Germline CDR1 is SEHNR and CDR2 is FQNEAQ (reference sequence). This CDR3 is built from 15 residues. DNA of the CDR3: TGTGCCAGCGGTCAGGGGAGCTATAGCAATCAGCCCCAGCATTTT. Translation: CASGQGSYSNQPQHF.

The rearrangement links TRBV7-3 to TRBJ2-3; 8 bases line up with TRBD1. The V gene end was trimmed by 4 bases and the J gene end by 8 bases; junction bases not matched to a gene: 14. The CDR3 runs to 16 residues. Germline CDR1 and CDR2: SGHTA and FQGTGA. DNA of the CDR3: TGTGCCAGCAGCTCCTCGCAGGGGGCCGGTGGAGTTACGCAGTATTTT. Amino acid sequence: CASSSSQGAGGVTQYF. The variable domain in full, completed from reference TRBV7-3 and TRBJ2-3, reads GAGVSQTPSNKVTEKGKYVELRCDPISGHTALYWYRQSLGQGPEFLIYFQGTGAADDSGLPNDRFFAVRPEGSVSTLKIQRTERGDSAVYLCASSSSQGAGGVTQYFGPGTRLTVL.

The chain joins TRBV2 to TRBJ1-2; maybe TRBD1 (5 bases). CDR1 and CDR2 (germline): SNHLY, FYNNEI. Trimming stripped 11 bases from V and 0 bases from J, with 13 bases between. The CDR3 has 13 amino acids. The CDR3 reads CACTGSTNYGYTF. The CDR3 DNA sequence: TGTGCCTGTACAGGTTCCACTAACTATGGCTACACCTTC. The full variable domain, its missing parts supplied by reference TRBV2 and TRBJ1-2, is EPEVTQTPSHQVTQMGQEVILRCVPISNHLYFYWYRQILGQKVEFLVSFYNNEISEKSEIFDDQFSVERPDGSNFTLKIRSTKLEDSAMYFCACTGSTNYGYTFGSGTRLTVV.

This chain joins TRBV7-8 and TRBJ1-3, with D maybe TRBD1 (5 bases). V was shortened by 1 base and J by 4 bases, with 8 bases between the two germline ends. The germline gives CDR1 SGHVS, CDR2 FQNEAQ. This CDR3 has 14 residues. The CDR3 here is CASSLGTTGNTIYF. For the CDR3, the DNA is TGTGCCAGCAGCTTAGGGACAACAGGAAACACCATATATTTT.

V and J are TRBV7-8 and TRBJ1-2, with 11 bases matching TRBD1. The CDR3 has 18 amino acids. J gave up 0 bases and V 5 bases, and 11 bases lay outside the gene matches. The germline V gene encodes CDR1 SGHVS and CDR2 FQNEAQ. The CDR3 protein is CASSPAMGQGGPNYGYTF. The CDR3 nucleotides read TGTGCCAGCAGCCCAGCGATGGGACAGGGGGGACCTAACTATGGCTACACCTTC. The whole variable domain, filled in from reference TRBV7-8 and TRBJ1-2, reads GAGVSQSPRYKVAKRGQDVALRCDPISGHVSLFWYQQALGQGPEFLTYFQNEAQLDKSGLPSDRFFAERPEGSVSTLKIQRTQQEDSAVYLCASSPAMGQGGPNYGYTFGSGTRLTVV.